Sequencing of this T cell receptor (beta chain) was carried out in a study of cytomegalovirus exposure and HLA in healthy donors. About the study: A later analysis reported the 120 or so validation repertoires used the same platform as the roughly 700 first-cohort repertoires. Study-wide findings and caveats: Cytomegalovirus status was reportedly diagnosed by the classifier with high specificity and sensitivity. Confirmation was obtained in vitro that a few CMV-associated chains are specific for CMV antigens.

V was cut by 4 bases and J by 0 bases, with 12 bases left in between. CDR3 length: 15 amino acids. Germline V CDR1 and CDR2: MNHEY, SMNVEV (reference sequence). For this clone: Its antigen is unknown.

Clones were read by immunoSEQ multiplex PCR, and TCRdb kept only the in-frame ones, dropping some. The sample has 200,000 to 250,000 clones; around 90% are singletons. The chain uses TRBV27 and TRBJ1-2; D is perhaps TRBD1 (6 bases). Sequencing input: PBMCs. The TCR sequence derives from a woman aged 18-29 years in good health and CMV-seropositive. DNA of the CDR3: TGTGCCAGCAGTTATTTCGGGACATCTAACTATGGCTACACCTTC. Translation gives CASSYFGTSNYGYTF.